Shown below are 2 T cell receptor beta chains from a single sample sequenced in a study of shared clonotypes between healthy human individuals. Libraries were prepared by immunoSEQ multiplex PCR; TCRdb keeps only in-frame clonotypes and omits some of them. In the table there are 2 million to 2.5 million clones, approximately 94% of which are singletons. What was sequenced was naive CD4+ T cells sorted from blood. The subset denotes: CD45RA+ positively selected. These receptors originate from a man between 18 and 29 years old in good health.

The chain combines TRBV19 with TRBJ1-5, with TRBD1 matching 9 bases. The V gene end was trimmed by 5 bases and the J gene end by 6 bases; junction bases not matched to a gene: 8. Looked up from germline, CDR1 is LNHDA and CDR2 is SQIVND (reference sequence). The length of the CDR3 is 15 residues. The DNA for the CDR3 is TGTGCCAGTAGTTCCGGACAGGGGAGGTTTCAGCCCCAGCATTTT. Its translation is CASSSGQGRFQPQHF.

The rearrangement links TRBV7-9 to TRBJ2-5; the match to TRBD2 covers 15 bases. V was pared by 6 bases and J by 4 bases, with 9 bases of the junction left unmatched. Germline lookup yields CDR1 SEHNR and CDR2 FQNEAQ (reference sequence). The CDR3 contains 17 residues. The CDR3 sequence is CASRPRPGLAGGETQYF. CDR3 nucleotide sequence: TGTGCCAGCAGACCTCGACCGGGACTAGCGGGAGGAGAGACCCAGTACTTC.